The clone carrying this T cell receptor beta chain has only a few counts. Its specificity is not known. The data derive from a study of beta chain features in type 1 diabetes. Reverse transcription of all isolated RNA meant that expressed TCRB transcripts were sequenced. Assay: immunoSEQ multiplex PCR; the TCRdb copy retains only in-frame clones and omits some. The table lists 350,000 to 450,000 clones, less than 15% of them singletons, with around 0.02% in the top ten. The study, taken as a whole, reports: Type 1 diabetes patients had VDJ junctions that carried fewer insertions and more deletions.

The CDR3 is made up of 11 amino acids. Germline CDR1 is MDHEN and CDR2 is SYDVKM. V was cut by 6 bases and J by 5 bases, with 7 bases left in between. The genes are TRBV28 and TRBJ1-2; D ambiguous. Sequenced: naive CD4+ T cells from blood. The source is a woman in her late teens or twenties in good health. This CDR3 reads CASRLAYGYTF. CDR3 coding DNA: TGTGCCAGCAGGCTAGCATATGGCTACACCTTC.